Listed here are 27 T cell receptor beta chains from one sample, sequenced in a study of T cell responses to AZD1222 COVID-19 vaccine. Some clones are missing from TCRdb's copy, which holds only in-frame ones; the method was immunoSEQ multiplex PCR. The sample carries 84,000 or so clones, 70% to 90% recorded once. Sequencing used peripheral blood, obtained on day 0 of AZD1222 vaccination. The receptors derive from an adult in good health.

The chain is built from TRBV5-4 and TRBJ1-6; D call uncertain. Trimming shortened V by 0 bases and J by 7 bases, and 8 bases separated the two germline ends. CDR1 and CDR2 (germline): SGHNT, YYREEE (reference sequence). The CDR3 consists of 14 residues. Here the CDR3 DNA reads TGTGCCAGCAGCTTGGCACAGCCAAATTCACCCCTCCACTTT. Protein sequence: CASSLAQPNSPLHF. Full variable domain (remainder filled in from reference TRBV5-4 and TRBJ1-6): ETGVTQSPTHLIKTRGQQVTLRCSSQSGHNTVSWYQQALGQGPQFIFQYYREEENGRGNFPPRFSGLQFPNYSSELNVNALELDDSALYLCASSLAQPNSPLHFGNGTRLTVT.

This clone was recorded once. This chain connects TRBV19 to TRBJ1-5, with D possibly matching TRBD1 (5 bases). Germline V gene data show CDR1 as LNHDA and CDR2 as SQIVND (reference sequence). This CDR3 comprises 15 residues. Between the trimmed V and J ends, which lost 3 bases and 5 bases, there was a span of 14 bases. As DNA, the CDR3 is TGTGCCAGTAGTATTTTTGCCGACAGTTATCAGCCCCAGCATTTT. This sequence encodes CASSIFADSYQPQHF.

This chain uses TRBV13 with TRBJ2-2, with a possible D match to TRBD1 (8 bases). The CDR3 is 17 amino acids. With 4 bases removed from V and 2 bases from J, the gap between germline ends came to 17 bases. Germline V gene sequence: CDR1 PRHDT, CDR2 FYEKMQ (reference sequence). This chain's CDR3 is CASSYRQGRANTGELFF. The DNA for the CDR3 is TGTGCCAGCAGCTATCGACAGGGGAGGGCTAACACCGGGGAGCTGTTTTTT.

The V gene is TRBV7-9, the J gene TRBJ2-7; 8 positions agree with TRBD1. In germline, CDR1 is SEHNR, CDR2 FQNEAQ (reference sequence). The CDR3 runs to 13 residues. J gave up 5 bases and V 4 bases, and 4 bases lay outside the gene matches. CDR3 bases: TGTGCCAGCAGCTCGCAGGGGGCCCACGAGCAGTACTTC. This encodes CASSSQGAHEQYF.

The chain carries TRBV30 and TRBJ1-4; 8 bases agree with TRBD1. CDR1 is GTSNPN, CDR2 SVGIG, per germline (reference sequence). This CDR3 comprises 14 residues. V lost 1 base and J lost 7; bases outside the gene matches: 5. The DNA for the CDR3 is TGTGCCTGGAGTGCCGGGACAGGTGGTGAAAAACTGTTTTTT. Its protein is CAWSAGTGGEKLFF. Using reference TRBV30 and TRBJ1-4 for the parts outside the CDR3, the full variable domain is SQTIHQWPATLVQPVGSPLSLECTVEGTSNPNLYWYRQAAGRGLQLLFYSVGIGQISSEVPQNLSASRPQDRQFILSSKKLLLSDSGFYLCAWSAGTGGEKLFFGSGTQLSVL.

This chain uses TRBV7-6 with TRBJ2-3, with D uncertain. CDR3 length: 15 residues. In germline, CDR1 is SGHVS, CDR2 FNYEAQ. V lost 1 base and J lost 2, with 10 bases in between. CDR3 DNA sequence: TGTGCCAGCAGCTTAGGGGCGGCAAACACAGATACGCAGTATTTT. This gives the protein CASSLGAANTDTQYF.

The chain carries TRBV9 and TRBJ2-1; no reliable D call. CDR1 SGDLS and CDR2 YYNGEE come from the germline V gene. The CDR3 covers 15 residues. V was cut by 0 bases and J by 0 bases, with 7 bases left in between. CDR3 loop: CASSVVGSSYNEQFF. The CDR3 DNA sequence: TGTGCCAGCAGCGTAGTTGGAAGCTCCTACAATGAGCAGTTCTTC.

The rearrangement uses TRBV12-3 or TRBV12-4 and TRBJ2-7, with 7 positions matching TRBD1. CDR3 length equals 13 residues. V shed 7 bases and J 5 bases; nucleotides not matched to a gene: 8. In DNA, the CDR3 is TGTGCCAGCACTGGACAGGCGGCCGACGAGCAGTACTTC. Translation: CASTGQAADEQYF.

The rearrangement links TRBV5-8 to TRBJ1-5; TRBD1 matches 12 bases. V lost 4 bases and J lost 7; bases outside the gene matches: 6. Germline V gene lookup returns CDR1 SGHTS and CDR2 YDEGEE. The length of the CDR3 is 15 residues. The CDR3 DNA is TGTGCCAGCAGCGGGGGACAGGGGGCTTGGCAGCCCCAGCATTTT. Its translation: CASSGGQGAWQPQHF.

This chain joins TRBV20-1 and TRBJ2-3; 11 positions match TRBD2. CDR3 length equals 16 residues. Germline assignment: CDR1 DFQATT and CDR2 SNEGSKA (reference sequence). Trimming at V came to 3 bases and at J to 1 base, leaving 6 bases not matched to a gene. The CDR3 reads CSASPTSGRGTDTQYF. The CDR3 DNA reads as TGCAGTGCTAGTCCCACTAGCGGGAGAGGCACAGATACGCAGTATTTT.

The rearrangement uses TRBV6-5 and TRBJ1-5; tentative D call: TRBD1 (5 bases). Germline lookup yields CDR1 MNHEY and CDR2 SVGAGI. There are 15 residues in the CDR3. The V gene lost 5 bases and the J gene lost 2 bases, with 13 bases spanning the gap. CDR3 DNA: TGTGCCAGCAGTACCAGGGTTACAGGCAATCAGCCCCAGCATTTT. Translation gives CASSTRVTGNQPQHF.

CDR3 in amino acids: CASSVVAGKNTGELFF. The CDR3 DNA reads TGTGCCAGCAGCGTAGTTGCGGGGAAGAACACCGGGGAGCTGTTTTTT. The J gene is TRBJ2-2, the V gene TRBV9, with D possibly being TRBD2 (6 bases). The CDR3 consists of 16 residues. V was trimmed by 0 bases and J by 1 base, leaving 10 bases between them. Looked up from germline, CDR1 is SGDLS and CDR2 is YYNGEE.

This clone was detected many times. At one of its ends the junction is not consistent with the germline gene, which may arise from a read error. The chain employs TRBV7-7 and TRBJ2-5; D is possibly TRBD1 or TRBD2 (5 bases each). The CDR3 length is 15 residues. The germline CDR1 and CDR2 sequences are SSHAT and FNYEAQ (reference sequence). The CDR3 nucleotides are TGTGCTAGCAGTTCCGGGCGAGGGGTACAAGAGACCCAGTACTTC. It yields the protein CASSSGRGVQETQYF. The full variable domain, completed using reference TRBV7-7 and TRBJ2-5, is GAGVSQSPRYKVTKRGQDVTLRCDPISSHATLYWYQQALGQGPEFLTYFNYEAQPDKSGLPSDRFSAERPEGSISTLTIQRTEQRDSAMYRCASSSGRGVQETQYFGPGTRLLVL.

The rearrangement joins TRBV7-9 to TRBJ2-7, with a tentative D call TRBD2 (5 bases). CDR3 length equals 16 residues. Trimming pared 1 base from V and 5 bases from J, leaving 18 bases between. The germline CDR1 and CDR2 sequences are SEHNR and FQNEAQ (reference sequence). The CDR3: CASSLEQAGPEDEQYF. The DNA of the CDR3 is TGTGCCAGCAGCTTAGAGCAGGCGGGCCCGGAGGACGAGCAGTACTTC.

The V and J genes are TRBV5-6 and TRBJ1-5; 10 nucleotides line up with TRBD1. The J segment lost 5 bases and the V segment lost 4 bases, leaving 6 bases of the junction unmatched. The CDR3 consists of 15 residues. Germline V gives CDR1 SGHDT, CDR2 YYEEEE. The DNA of the CDR3 is TGTGCCAGCAGCCTGGCGGGACAGGGGCATCAGCCCCAGCATTTT. It encodes CASSLAGQGHQPQHF.

In its sample, this clone was seen once. The genes are TRBV18 and TRBJ1-1, with D possibly matching TRBD1 (6 bases). The germline CDR1 and CDR2 sequences are KGHSH and LQKENI. The CDR3 sequence is 15 residues long. V was clipped by 2 bases and J by 5 bases, with 15 bases between them. CDR3 nucleotide sequence: TGTGCCAGCTCACCAATGACGGGGGCGGGGACTGAAGCTTTCTTT. Amino acids: CASSPMTGAGTEAFF.

The V call is TRBV5-1, the J call TRBJ2-1; 8 nucleotides agree with TRBD2. Germline V gene lookup returns CDR1 SGHRS and CDR2 YFSETQ. J was trimmed by 3 bases and V by 0 bases; bases with no gene match: 5. There are 16 residues in the CDR3. CDR3 amino acids: CASSLDYSGNYNEQFF. The CDR3 DNA reads as TGCGCCAGCAGCTTGGATTATAGCGGGAACTACAATGAGCAGTTCTTC.

V gene TRBV6-5 combines with J gene TRBJ2-5, with D possibly TRBD1 on 5 matching bases. Trimming left V 0 bases short and J 4 bases short, with 12 bases between. The length of the CDR3 is 15 residues. Germline lookup yields CDR1 MNHEY and CDR2 SVGAGI. The CDR3 spells CASSYSGSRGETQYF. The CDR3 DNA follows: TGTGCCAGCAGTTACTCTGGTAGTAGGGGAGAGACCCAGTACTTC.

V usage is TRBV29-1 and J usage is TRBJ2-1; D not resolved. The V end lost 3 bases, the J end lost 0 bases, and 6 bases lay between the germline ends. This CDR3 comprises 13 residues. Per the germline V gene, CDR1 is SQVTM and CDR2 is ANQGSEA. CDR3 in amino acids: CSVDYSSYNEQFF. CDR3 coding DNA: TGCAGCGTTGATTACTCCTCCTACAATGAGCAGTTCTTC.

The CDR3, as DNA: TGTGCCAGCAGCCTGTCAGAGACCCAGTACTTC. Translation: CASSLSETQYF. The chain has TRBV14 and TRBJ2-5; D is unclear. The germline V gene encodes CDR1 SGHDN and CDR2 FVKESK. This CDR3 region has 11 residues. V was cut by 4 bases and J by 4 bases, with 4 bases left in between.

The chain carries TRBV11-3 and TRBJ2-1, with D perhaps matching TRBD2 (6 bases). Germline V CDR1 and CDR2: SGHNT, YENEEA. The CDR3 is made up of 14 amino acids. Trimming took 5 bases from V and 5 from J, leaving 13 bases between them. The CDR3 sequence is CASSPGGRDNEQFF. The CDR3 bases are TGTGCCAGCAGCCCCGGAGGGCGGGACAATGAGCAGTTCTTC.

V usage is TRBV18 and J usage is TRBJ2-1, with 8 bases identical to TRBD2. This CDR3 region has 16 residues. From germline, CDR1 is KGHSH and CDR2 LQKENI. The J segment lost 7 bases and the V segment lost 1 base, leaving 9 bases of the junction unmatched. This CDR3 is CASSPRGLAAVNEQFF. The CDR3 region has the DNA TGTGCCAGCTCACCACGAGGACTAGCCGCGGTGAATGAGCAGTTCTTC.

The rearrangement uses TRBV30 and TRBJ2-3; tentatively, D is TRBD1 or TRBD2 (5 bases each). The CDR3 covers 15 residues. Trimming pared 2 bases from V and 1 base from J, leaving 13 bases between. Germline CDR1 GTSNPN, CDR2 SVGIG (reference sequence). Here the CDR3 DNA reads TGTGCCTGGAGTTCAGGGAGTGTGGGCACAGATACGCAGTATTTT. Amino acid sequence: CAWSSGSVGTDTQYF.

The rearrangement joins TRBV28 to TRBJ1-1, with D unclear. V was shortened by 3 bases and J by 3 bases, with 11 bases between the two germline ends. This CDR3 is 14 amino acids long. The germline V gene has CDR1 MDHEN and CDR2 SYDVKM. CDR3 sequence: CASSFSARYTEAFF. CDR3 DNA: TGTGCCAGCAGTTTTTCGGCCAGATACACTGAAGCTTTCTTT.

This chain links TRBV19 with TRBJ1-5; D not certain. Per the germline V gene, CDR1 is LNHDA and CDR2 is SQIVND (reference sequence). The CDR3 runs to 12 residues. Trimming left V 2 bases short and J 5 bases short, with 4 bases between. CDR3 region: CASSIWDQPQHF. The CDR3, as DNA: TGTGCCAGTAGTATATGGGATCAGCCCCAGCATTTT.

The chain is built from TRBV7-9 and TRBJ1-4; the D is unclear. CDR3 size: 15 residues. Deletions cut 4 bases from V and 0 bases from J, with 9 bases between. CDR1 is SEHNR and CDR2 is FQNEAQ in the germline V gene (reference sequence). The CDR3 protein is CASSSGFTTNEKLFF. For the CDR3, the DNA is TGTGCCAGCAGCTCGGGGTTTACAACTAATGAAAAACTGTTTTTT.

J is TRBJ2-3 and V is TRBV6-4; D perhaps matches TRBD1 (7 bases). The length of the CDR3 is 16 residues. Per germline, CDR1 MRHNA and CDR2 SNTAGT. V was cut by 5 bases and J by 5 bases, with 20 bases left in between. The CDR3 is CASSPSDREVVDTQYF. CDR3 bases: TGTGCCAGCAGTCCCTCCGACAGGGAGGTTGTAGATACGCAGTATTTT.